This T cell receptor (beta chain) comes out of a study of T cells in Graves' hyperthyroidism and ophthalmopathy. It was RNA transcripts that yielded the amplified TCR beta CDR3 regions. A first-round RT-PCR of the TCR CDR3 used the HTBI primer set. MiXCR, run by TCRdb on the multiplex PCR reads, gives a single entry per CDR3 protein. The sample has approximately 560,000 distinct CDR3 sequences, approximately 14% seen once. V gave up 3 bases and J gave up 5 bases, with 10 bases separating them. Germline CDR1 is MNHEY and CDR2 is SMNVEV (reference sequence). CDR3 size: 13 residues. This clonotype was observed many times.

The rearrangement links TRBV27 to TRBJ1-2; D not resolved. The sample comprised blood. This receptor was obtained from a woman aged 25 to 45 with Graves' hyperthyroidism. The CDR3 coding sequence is TGTGCCAGCAGTTTCTCCGCAGCGTATGGCTACACCTTC. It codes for CASSFSAAYGYTF.